This T cell receptor (beta chain) is from a study of technical replicates of blood from a few donors. The length of the CDR3 is 14 residues. Trimming pared 6 bases from V and 4 bases from J, leaving 15 bases between. The germline V gene encodes CDR1 LGHNA and CDR2 YSLEER. Here immunoSEQ multiplex PCR was the method, and the copy in TCRdb shows in-frame clones only, minus some. This repertoire shows 82,000 or so clones, roughly 95% found once; its top ten account for approximately 0.39%. The sequence was obtained from a human donor in good health. Sequencing was performed on T cells isolated from PBMCs. The chain uses TRBV4-3 and TRBJ1-2; D is unresolved. CDR3: CASSHPGSAYGYTF. As DNA, the CDR3 is TGCGCCAGCAGTCATCCGGGATCAGCCTATGGCTACACCTTC.